The sample holds many counts of the clone carrying this T cell receptor beta chain. TRBV12-4/TRBJ1-2 clonotypes were amplified with adaptor-ligated barcode primers. TCRdb processed the multiplex PCR reads anew with MiXCR; each CDR3 protein has one entry. The sample gives nearly 1,000 distinct CDR3 sequences, approximately 5% of which show up once; around 40% is in the top ten. CDR3 size: 17 residues. The ends lost 5 bases at V and 2 bases at J; junction bases unmatched: 14. The sample consisted of tumor-infiltrating naive CD4+ T cells sorted from the breast tumor. Documented subset: naive CD4+ T cells, CD4+CD45RA+CD25-. The rearrangement joins TRBV12-3 or TRBV12-4 to TRBJ1-2; TRBD1 matches 7 bases. The TCR was taken from a female donor with breast cancer. This CDR3 reads CASSTWDRPYLNYGYTF. CDR3 nucleotides: TGTGCCAGCAGTACGTGGGACAGACCATACTTAAACTATGGCTACACCTTC.